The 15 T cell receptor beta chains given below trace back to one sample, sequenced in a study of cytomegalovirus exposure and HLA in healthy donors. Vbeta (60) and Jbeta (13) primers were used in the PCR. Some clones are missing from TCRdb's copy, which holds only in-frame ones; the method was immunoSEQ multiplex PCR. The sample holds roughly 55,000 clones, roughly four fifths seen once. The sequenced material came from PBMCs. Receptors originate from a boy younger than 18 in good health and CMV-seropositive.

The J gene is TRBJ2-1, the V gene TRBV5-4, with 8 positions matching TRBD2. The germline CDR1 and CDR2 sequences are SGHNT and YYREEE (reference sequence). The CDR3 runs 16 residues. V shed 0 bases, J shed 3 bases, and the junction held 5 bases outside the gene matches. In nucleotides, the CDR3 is TGTGCCAGCAGCTTGGCGGGACTAGTGAGCTACAATGAGCAGTTCTTC. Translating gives CASSLAGLVSYNEQFF. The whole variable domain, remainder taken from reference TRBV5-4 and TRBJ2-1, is ETGVTQSPTHLIKTRGQQVTLRCSSQSGHNTVSWYQQALGQGPQFIFQYYREEENGRGNFPPRFSGLQFPNYSSELNVNALELDDSALYLCASSLAGLVSYNEQFFGPGTRLTVL.

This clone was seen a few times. The DNA of the CDR3 is TGTGCCAGCAGCCCCATGCGGGGGGACACCGGGGAGCTGTTTTTT. Translation gives CASSPMRGDTGELFF. This chain links TRBV7-6 with TRBJ2-2, with 8 bases that match TRBD2. The CDR3 is made up of 15 amino acids. With 5 bases clipped from V and 3 bases from J, the junction kept 5 bases outside the gene matches. Germline CDR1 is SGHVS and CDR2 is FNYEAQ.

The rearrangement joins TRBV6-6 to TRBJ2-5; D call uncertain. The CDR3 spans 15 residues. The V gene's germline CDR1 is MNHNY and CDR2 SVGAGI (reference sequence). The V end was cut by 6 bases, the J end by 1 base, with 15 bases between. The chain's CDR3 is CASSRRPWAQETQYF. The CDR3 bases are TGTGCCAGCAGCCGCCGCCCCTGGGCCCAAGAGACCCAGTACTTC.

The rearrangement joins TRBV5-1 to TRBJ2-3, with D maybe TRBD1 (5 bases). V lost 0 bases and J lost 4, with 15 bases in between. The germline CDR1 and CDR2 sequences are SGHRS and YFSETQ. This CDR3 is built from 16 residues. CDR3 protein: CASSLGVDKKSDTQYF. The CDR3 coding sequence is TGCGCCAGCAGCTTGGGGGTGGACAAGAAATCAGATACGCAGTATTTT.

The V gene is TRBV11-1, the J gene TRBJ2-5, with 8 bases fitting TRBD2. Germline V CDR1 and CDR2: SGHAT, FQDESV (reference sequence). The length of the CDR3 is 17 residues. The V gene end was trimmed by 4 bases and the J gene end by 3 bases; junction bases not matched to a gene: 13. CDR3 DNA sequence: TGTGCCAGCAGCTCCCCACCGGGTACTAGCGGAGAAGAGACCCAGTACTTC. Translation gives CASSSPPGTSGEETQYF. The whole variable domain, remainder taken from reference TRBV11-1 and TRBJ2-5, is EAEVAQSPRYKITEKSQAVAFWCDPISGHATLYWYRQILGQGPELLVQFQDESVVDDSQLPKDRFSAERLKGVDSTLKIQPAELGDSAMYLCASSSPPGTSGEETQYFGPGTRLLVL.

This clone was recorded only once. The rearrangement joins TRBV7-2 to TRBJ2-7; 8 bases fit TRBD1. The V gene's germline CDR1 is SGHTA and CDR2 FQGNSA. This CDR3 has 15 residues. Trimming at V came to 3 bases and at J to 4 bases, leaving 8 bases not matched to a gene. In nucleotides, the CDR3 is TGTGCCAGCAGCTTTAGGAGGGACAGGACTTACGAGCAGTACTTC. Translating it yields CASSFRRDRTYEQYF. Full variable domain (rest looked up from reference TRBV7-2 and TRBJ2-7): GAGVSQSPSNKVTEKGKDVELRCDPISGHTALYWYRQSLGQGLEFLIYFQGNSAPDKSGLPSDRFSAERTGGSVSTLTIQRTQQEDSAVYLCASSFRRDRTYEQYFGPGTRLTVT.

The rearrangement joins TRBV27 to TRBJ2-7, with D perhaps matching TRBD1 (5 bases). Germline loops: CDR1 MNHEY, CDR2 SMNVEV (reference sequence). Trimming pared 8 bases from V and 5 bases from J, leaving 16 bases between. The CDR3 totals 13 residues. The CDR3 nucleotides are TGTGCCAGCCAAGGGGTAGACCGCAACGAGCAGTACTTC. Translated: CASQGVDRNEQYF.

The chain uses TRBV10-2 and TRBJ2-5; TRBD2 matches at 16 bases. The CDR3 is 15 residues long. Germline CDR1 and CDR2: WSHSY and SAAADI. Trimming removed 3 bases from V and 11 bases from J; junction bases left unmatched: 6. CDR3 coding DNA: TGCGCCAGCAGTGACCCGGGACTAGCGGGGGGGCAGCAGTACTTC. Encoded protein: CASSDPGLAGGQQYF.

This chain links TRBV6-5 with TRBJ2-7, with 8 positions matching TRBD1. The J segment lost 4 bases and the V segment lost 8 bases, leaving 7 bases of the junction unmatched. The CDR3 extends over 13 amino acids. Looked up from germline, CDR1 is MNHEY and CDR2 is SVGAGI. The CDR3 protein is CASRRTGLYEQYF. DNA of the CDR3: TGTGCCAGCCGACGGACAGGGCTGTACGAGCAGTACTTC.

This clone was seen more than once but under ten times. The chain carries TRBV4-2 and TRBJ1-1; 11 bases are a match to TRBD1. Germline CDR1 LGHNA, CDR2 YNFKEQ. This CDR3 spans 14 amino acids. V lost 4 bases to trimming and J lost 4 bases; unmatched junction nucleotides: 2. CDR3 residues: CASSLGTGGTEAFF. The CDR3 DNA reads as TGTGCCAGCAGCCTAGGGACAGGGGGCACTGAAGCTTTCTTT.

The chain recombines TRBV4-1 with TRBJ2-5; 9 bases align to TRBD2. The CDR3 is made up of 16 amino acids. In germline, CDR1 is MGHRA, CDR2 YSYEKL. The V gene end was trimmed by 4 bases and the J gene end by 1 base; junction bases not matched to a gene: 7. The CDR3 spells CASSPRRGGFQETQYF. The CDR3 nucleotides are TGCGCCAGCAGCCCTAGGCGGGGGGGCTTCCAAGAGACCCAGTACTTC.

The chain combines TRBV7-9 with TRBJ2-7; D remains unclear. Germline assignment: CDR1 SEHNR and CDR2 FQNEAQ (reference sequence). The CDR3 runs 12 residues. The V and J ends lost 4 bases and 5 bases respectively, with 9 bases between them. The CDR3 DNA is TGTGCCAGCAGCTATACAGTGGACGAGCAGTACTTC. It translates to CASSYTVDEQYF.

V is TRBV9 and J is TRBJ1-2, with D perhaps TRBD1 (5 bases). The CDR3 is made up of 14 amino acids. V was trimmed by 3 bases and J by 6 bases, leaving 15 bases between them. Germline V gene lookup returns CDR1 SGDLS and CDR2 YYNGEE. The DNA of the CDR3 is TGTGCCAGCAGCGCAGACCCCGGGGGAGATGGCTACACCTTC. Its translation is CASSADPGGDGYTF. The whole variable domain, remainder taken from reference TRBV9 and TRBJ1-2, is DSGVTQTPKHLITATGQRVTLRCSPRSGDLSVYWYQQSLDQGLQFLIQYYNGEERAKGNILERFSAQQFPDLHSELNLSSLELGDSALYFCASSADPGGDGYTFGSGTRLTVV.

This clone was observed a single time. The chain's CDR3 is CASSLDPSAGSTDTQYF. In nucleotides, the CDR3 is TGTGCCAGCAGCTTAGACCCCTCTGCGGGGAGCACAGATACGCAGTATTTT. This chain uses TRBV11-2 with TRBJ2-3; tentatively, D is TRBD2 (6 bases). Germline V gives CDR1 SGHAT, CDR2 FQNNGV. V was pared by 0 bases and J by 0 bases, with 13 bases between. The CDR3 spans 17 residues.

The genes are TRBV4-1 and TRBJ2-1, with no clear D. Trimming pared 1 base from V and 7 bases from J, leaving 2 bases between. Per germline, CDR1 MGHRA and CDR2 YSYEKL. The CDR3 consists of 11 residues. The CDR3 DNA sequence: TGCGCCAGCAGCCAAGTAAATGAGCAGTTCTTC. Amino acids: CASSQVNEQFF.